This is a list of T cell receptor beta chains from one sample in a study of blood T cell repertoires in COVID-19. The repertoire was sequenced with immunoSEQ multiplex PCR; TCRdb's copy has only in-frame clones and lacks some. The table has a few hundred thousand clones, around 89% seen once. Sequenced material: PBMCs or T cells enriched from blood (not recorded which). All receptors derive from a man aged 35 to 55 who had recovered from COVID-19. Both conserved end residues are part of each CDR3. Fields, in order: CDR3 protein, CDR3 DNA, D gene, clone size, V gene, J gene. The D gene is left open where the match is weak. A clone size is listed for some rows: how often the clone was seen (once, few, many), or a class if it is expanded.

CDR3 protein: CASSLAGEANEKLFF; CDR3 DNA: TGTGCCAGCAGCTTAGCGGGGGAGGCTAATGAAAAACTGTTTTTT; D gene: -; clone size: -; V gene: TRBV7-2; J gene: TRBJ1-4
CDR3 protein: CASSARQGAHEQYF; CDR3 DNA: TGTGCCAGCAGCGCTCGACAGGGGGCCCACGAGCAGTACTTC; D gene: TRBD1; clone size: -; V gene: TRBV11-3; J gene: TRBJ2-7
CDR3 protein: CASSQEGLIQETQYF; CDR3 DNA: TGCGCCAGCAGCCAGGAAGGACTCATCCAAGAGACCCAGTACTTC; D gene: -; clone size: -; V gene: TRBV4-1; J gene: TRBJ2-5
CDR3 protein: CATLEDGFSTEAFF; CDR3 DNA: TGTGCCACCCTAGAAGACGGATTTAGCACTGAAGCTTTCTTT; D gene: -; clone size: -; V gene: TRBV2; J gene: TRBJ1-1
CDR3 protein: CARSFIPTGDYGYTF; CDR3 DNA: TGTGCCAGAAGCTTTATCCCAACAGGAGACTATGGCTACACCTTC; D gene: -; clone size: -; V gene: TRBV5-3; J gene: TRBJ1-2
CDR3 protein: CASSKGAGPGNTIYF; CDR3 DNA: TGTGCCAGTAGTAAGGGAGCAGGCCCTGGAAACACCATATATTTT; D gene: -; clone size: -; V gene: TRBV19; J gene: TRBJ1-3
CDR3 protein: CAISGSAGLQETQYF; CDR3 DNA: TGTGCCATCAGTGGTTCGGCGGGATTACAAGAGACCCAGTACTTC; D gene: -; clone size: -; V gene: TRBV10-3; J gene: TRBJ2-5
CDR3 protein: CASSFQADYDYEQYF; CDR3 DNA: TGTGCCAGCAGTTTTCAGGCAGACTATGACTACGAGCAGTACTTC; D gene: -; clone size: -; V gene: TRBV28; J gene: TRBJ2-7
CDR3 protein: CASSRGAGGTDTQYF; CDR3 DNA: TGTGCCAGCAGCCGAGGAGCGGGAGGCACAGATACGCAGTATTTT; D gene: TRBD2; clone size: -; V gene: TRBV7-3; J gene: TRBJ2-3
CDR3 protein: CASSHHTGGMNTEAFF; CDR3 DNA: TGCGCCAGCAGCCATCACACAGGGGGAATGAACACTGAAGCTTTCTTT; D gene: TRBD1; clone size: -; V gene: TRBV4-1; J gene: TRBJ1-1
CDR3 protein: CASSAGTQRSDGYTF; CDR3 DNA: TGTGCCAGCAGCGCCGGGACACAACGATCGGATGGCTACACCTTC; D gene: -; clone size: -; V gene: TRBV9; J gene: TRBJ1-2
CDR3 protein: CASSLAGQPNEKLFF; CDR3 DNA: TGTGCCAGCAGCTTAGCGGGACAGCCCAATGAAAAACTGTTTTTT; D gene: TRBD1; clone size: -; V gene: TRBV11-3; J gene: TRBJ1-4
CDR3 protein: CASSQDGTATPYGYTF; CDR3 DNA: TGTGCCAGCAGCCAAGATGGGACAGCCACACCCTATGGCTACACCTTC; D gene: TRBD1; clone size: few; V gene: TRBV4-2; J gene: TRBJ1-2
CDR3 protein: CASSLEETQYF; CDR3 DNA: TGTGCCAGCAGTTTGGAGGAGACCCAGTACTTC; D gene: -; clone size: -; V gene: TRBV12-3/TRBV12-4; J gene: TRBJ2-5
CDR3 protein: CASSLAAFNSPLHF; CDR3 DNA: TGTGCCAGCAGCTTAGCGGCCTTTAATTCACCCCTCCACTTT; D gene: -; clone size: -; V gene: TRBV7-9; J gene: TRBJ1-6
CDR3 protein: CASNPLAGRSSYEQYF; CDR3 DNA: TGTGCCAGCAACCCTCTAGCGGGGAGAAGCTCCTACGAGCAGTACTTC; D gene: TRBD2; clone size: -; V gene: TRBV11-2; J gene: TRBJ2-7
CDR3 protein: CASRQGDTEAFF; CDR3 DNA: TGTGCCAGCCGACAGGGCGACACTGAAGCTTTCTTT; D gene: TRBD1; clone size: once; V gene: TRBV2; J gene: TRBJ1-1